A selection of T cell receptor beta chains follows, all from one sample in a study of T cell responses to AZD1222 COVID-19 vaccine. Clones were sequenced by immunoSEQ multiplex PCR, and TCRdb holds only the in-frame ones, with some missing. The repertoire holds 100,000 to 150,000 clones, with about 88% as singletons. The sample consisted of peripheral blood, taken on day 0 of MenACWY control vaccination. Receptors were obtained from an adult in good health. Both conserved end residues are part of each CDR3. A D gene is named only where the DNA matches it firmly. Clone size is shown for a subset of rows, as once, few, many or a class of expanded clone.

j_gene,v_gene,d_gene,abundance,CDR3aa,CDR3nt
TRBJ2-2,TRBV11-1,TRBD2,.,CASSHGLARRTGELFF,TGTGCCAGCAGCCATGGACTAGCCCGGAGAACCGGGGAGCTGTTTTTT
TRBJ2-7,TRBV5-6,TRBD2,once,CASSLISGSYHEQYF,TGTGCCAGCAGCTTGATTAGCGGGAGTTACCACGAGCAGTACTTC
TRBJ1-2,TRBV24-1,TRBD1,.,CATSGQGLSNYGYTF,TGTGCCACCAGCGGACAGGGATTATCTAACTATGGCTACACCTTC
TRBJ1-5,TRBV6-2/TRBV6-3,TRBD1,.,CASSYHTGGYNQPQHF,TGTGCCAGCAGTTACCATACAGGGGGCTACAATCAGCCCCAGCATTTT
TRBJ2-2,TRBV6-5,.,.,CASMGGNGELFF,TGTGCCAGCATGGGGGGTAACGGGGAGCTGTTTTTT
TRBJ1-1,TRBV30,.,.,CAWRVKQGDTEAFF,TGTGCCTGGAGAGTCAAACAGGGAGACACTGAAGCTTTCTTT
TRBJ2-2,TRBV11-2,.,.,CASSLTDDSGELFF,TGTGCCAGCAGCTTAACAGACGATTCCGGGGAGCTGTTTTTT
TRBJ2-7,TRBV27,.,.,CASRGGKQGYSYEQYF,TGTGCCAGCAGGGGGGGCAAACAGGGATACTCCTACGAGCAGTACTTC
TRBJ2-3,TRBV6-5,.,.,CASSYYRSADTQYF,TGTGCCAGCAGTTACTACAGGTCAGCAGATACGCAGTATTTT
TRBJ1-1,TRBV5-1,.,.,CASSFLAGLNTEAFF,TGCGCCAGCAGCTTCTTGGCAGGGCTGAACACTGAAGCTTTCTTT
TRBJ1-1,TRBV19,TRBD1,.,CASSLQGDTEAFF,TGTGCCAGTAGTCTTCAGGGGGACACTGAAGCTTTCTTT
TRBJ2-1,TRBV5-4,TRBD2,.,CASSFAGGLYNEQFF,TGTGCCAGCAGCTTTGCGGGAGGACTTTACAATGAGCAGTTCTTC
TRBJ1-3,TRBV4-1,TRBD1,once,CASSLHRGLLSSGNTIYF,TGCGCCAGCAGCCTACACAGGGGCCTACTTAGCTCTGGAAACACCATATATTTT
TRBJ2-1,TRBV24-1,.,once,CATSDRGTSYNEQFF,TGTGCCACCAGTGATCGGGGGACTTCCTACAATGAGCAGTTCTTC
TRBJ1-1,TRBV5-1,TRBD1,.,CASSLGPGGANTEAFF,TGCGCCAGCAGCTTAGGTCCAGGGGGCGCGAACACTGAAGCTTTCTTT
TRBJ2-7,TRBV4-1,TRBD2,.,CASSQVRGGLYEQYF,TGCGCCAGCAGCCAAGTGCGGGGGGGGCTATACGAGCAGTACTTC
TRBJ2-3,TRBV7-9,.,.,CASSSGIDTQYF,TGTGCCAGCAGCTCAGGTATTGATACGCAGTATTTT
TRBJ1-2,TRBV19,.,.,CASSTGEEGIYGYTF,TGTGCCAGTAGTACGGGTGAGGAAGGTATCTATGGCTACACCTTC
TRBJ1-1,TRBV6-1,.,.,CASSEGRASEAFF,TGTGCCAGCAGTGAAGGCAGGGCATCTGAAGCTTTCTTT
TRBJ1-1,TRBV30,TRBD1,.,CAWTGFAGTANTEAFF,TGTGCCTGGACGGGATTTGCCGGGACAGCTAACACTGAAGCTTTCTTT
TRBJ2-7,TRBV28,.,.,CASSLSLAGAYEQYF,TGTGCCAGCAGTTTAAGTTTGGCAGGGGCCTACGAGCAGTACTTC
TRBJ2-7,TRBV9,.,once,CASSPPGGRVEQYF,TGTGCCAGCAGCCCCCCTGGCGGACGGGTCGAGCAGTACTTC
TRBJ2-3,TRBV11-3,.,.,CASGDGGDTDTQYF,TGTGCCAGCGGCGACGGCGGCGACACAGATACGCAGTATTTT
TRBJ2-2,TRBV6-4,.,.,CANHTGELFF,TGTGCCAACCACACCGGGGAGCTGTTTTTT
TRBJ1-2,TRBV7-3,.,.,CASSPTPSGVGYGYTF,TGTGCCAGCAGCCCGACCCCGTCCGGGGTGGGCTATGGCTACACCTTC
TRBJ2-7,TRBV7-9,.,.,CASSLAERRSYEQYF,TGTGCCAGCAGCTTAGCGGAGAGGCGAAGCTACGAGCAGTACTTC
TRBJ1-2,TRBV28,TRBD1,.,CASSQNDRDRYGYTF,TGTGCCAGCAGCCAGAATGACAGGGATCGCTATGGCTACACCTTC
TRBJ2-7,TRBV6-5,.,.,CASTRNGYYEQYF,TGTGCCAGCACGAGGAACGGCTACTACGAGCAGTACTTC
TRBJ2-7,TRBV30,.,.,CAWSVRTAKPYEQYF,TGTGCCTGGAGTGTTAGGACAGCGAAACCCTACGAGCAGTACTTC
TRBJ1-5,TRBV18,TRBD1,.,CASSPRQGGSPQHF,TGTGCCAGCTCACCCCGACAGGGCGGTTCGCCCCAGCATTTT
TRBJ2-7,TRBV11-2,.,.,CASSRGQNRVGAYEQYF,TGTGCCAGCAGCCGTGGGCAAAACAGGGTTGGCGCCTACGAGCAGTACTTC
TRBJ1-1,TRBV29-1,.,many,CSVGGTGVAEAFF,TGCAGCGTTGGGGGGACGGGGGTGGCTGAAGCTTTCTTT
TRBJ2-7,TRBV5-1,TRBD2,.,CASSQRLAGGSEQYF,TGCGCCAGCAGCCAGCGTCTGGCGGGAGGTTCCGAGCAGTACTTC
TRBJ2-7,TRBV6-6,.,.,CASSLSGTVTYEQYF,TGTGCCAGCAGTTTATCCGGGACGGTCACCTACGAGCAGTACTTC
TRBJ2-3,TRBV12-5,TRBD2,.,CASALLNRGGLAGVGTDTQYF,TGTGCTAGTGCCCTCTTGAACAGGGGAGGGCTAGCGGGAGTCGGTACAGATACGCAGTATTTT
TRBJ2-7,TRBV5-6,TRBD2,.,CASSAGGGYEQYF,TGTGCCAGCAGCGCCGGCGGGGGCTACGAGCAGTACTTC
TRBJ1-5,TRBV5-8,.,.,CASSLGDLESNQPQHF,TGTGCCAGCAGCCTTGGGGACCTAGAAAGCAATCAGCCCCAGCATTTT
TRBJ1-3,TRBV7-2,.,few,CASSTFSGNTIYF,TGTGCCAGCAGCACCTTCTCTGGAAACACCATATATTTT
TRBJ2-3,TRBV6-5,.,.,CASSYTRGTQYF,TGTGCCAGCAGTTACACAAGGGGGACGCAGTATTTT
TRBJ1-2,TRBV28,.,.,CASVSGAGPNYGYTF,TGTGCCAGCGTATCGGGCGCAGGCCCTAACTATGGCTACACCTTC
TRBJ1-4,TRBV18,.,once,CASSPSRTNEKLFF,TGTGCCAGCTCACCAAGTCGGACAAATGAAAAACTGTTTTTT
TRBJ2-3,TRBV7-8,.,.,CASSFFPSTGGNTQYF,TGTGCCAGCAGCTTTTTCCCGTCGACCGGCGGGAATACGCAGTATTTT
TRBJ1-1,TRBV28,.,.,CASKGNTEAFF,TGTGCCAGCAAAGGGAACACTGAAGCTTTCTTT
TRBJ1-1,TRBV5-4,TRBD1,.,CASSPRTGENTEAFF,TGTGCCAGCAGCCCTAGGACAGGGGAGAACACTGAAGCTTTCTTT
TRBJ2-1,TRBV19,.,once,CASRGPWGNEQFF,TGTGCCAGTAGGGGCCCGTGGGGCAATGAGCAGTTCTTC
TRBJ2-3,TRBV7-7,.,.,CASSFDGSGDTQYF,TGTGCCAGCAGCTTCGATGGGAGCGGGGATACGCAGTATTTT
TRBJ2-3,TRBV10-3,.,.,CAISDLYTQYF,TGTGCCATCAGTGACTTATATACGCAGTATTTT
TRBJ2-7,TRBV5-1,TRBD2,.,CASSRLGRGYEQYF,TGCGCCAGCAGCCGGTTAGGGAGGGGCTACGAGCAGTACTTC
TRBJ2-4,TRBV9,.,.,CASSVGQTMAGNIQYF,TGTGCCAGCAGCGTCGGACAGACTATGGCGGGAAACATTCAGTACTTC
TRBJ1-4,TRBV19,.,.,CASSVYRFEGNEKLFF,TGTGCCAGTAGCGTATACAGGTTCGAGGGGAATGAAAAACTGTTTTTT
TRBJ2-1,TRBV5-1,.,.,CASSLGRGDDLF,TGCGCCAGCAGCTTGGGGCGGGGCGATGACCTCTTC
TRBJ2-3,TRBV6-4,TRBD2,.,CASSESLLAGDTQYF,TGTGCCAGCAGTGAGAGTTTGCTAGCGGGAGATACGCAGTATTTT
TRBJ1-4,TRBV7-2,.,once,CASSLAPLTTNEKLFF,TGTGCCAGCAGCTTAGCCCCCCTGACAACTAATGAAAAACTGTTTTTT
TRBJ1-2,TRBV19,TRBD1,.,CASSINQAGGSGYTF,TGTGCCAGTAGTATAAACCAGGCAGGGGGCTCTGGCTACACCTTC
TRBJ2-7,TRBV7-3,TRBD1,.,CASSFLGQGVSYEQYF,TGTGCCAGCAGCTTCTTGGGACAGGGGGTCTCCTACGAGCAGTACTTC
TRBJ1-5,TRBV27,TRBD1,.,CASRGTGINQPQHF,TGTGCCAGCAGGGGGACAGGGATCAATCAGCCCCAGCATTTT
TRBJ1-3,TRBV9,TRBD1,few,CATSGGAWSGNTIYF,TGTGCCACCTCAGGGGGAGCTTGGTCTGGAAACACCATATATTTT